This T cell receptor beta chain appears in the sequencing data of a study of shared clonotypes between healthy human individuals. The ends were cut back, 2 bases at V and 7 bases at J, with 14 bases in the middle. The germline V gene has CDR1 MDHEN and CDR2 SYDVKM. The CDR3 contains 14 residues. Ten immunoSEQ deep assay plates were used by the authors to sequence unsorted PBMC DNA. How the authors handled the data: ImmunoSEQ sequences covered only the junction and lacked quality scores; filtering therefore differed. Profiling relied on immunoSEQ multiplex PCR, and the TCRdb table lists in-frame clones only, not all of them. That table gives V, J and clone size, and the DNA gave D and trimming. This table has 400,000 to 600,000 clones, over 60% appearing once.

Sequenced: PBMCs. The chain employs TRBV28 and TRBJ1-1; D remains unclear. The receptor was derived from a woman in her thirties or forties in good health. Some clones in this sample may be carry-over from other donors' samples. The CDR3 is CASSLPLGRSEAFF. The CDR3 DNA follows: TGTGCCAGCAGTTTACCCCTAGGGCGGAGTGAAGCTTTCTTT. Full variable domain (remainder filled in from reference TRBV28 and TRBJ1-1): DVKVTQSSRYLVKRTGEKVFLECVQDMDHENMFWYRQDPGLGLRLIYFSYDVKMKEKGDIPEGYSVSREKKERFSLILESASTNQTSMYLCASSLPLGRSEAFFGQGTRLTVV.